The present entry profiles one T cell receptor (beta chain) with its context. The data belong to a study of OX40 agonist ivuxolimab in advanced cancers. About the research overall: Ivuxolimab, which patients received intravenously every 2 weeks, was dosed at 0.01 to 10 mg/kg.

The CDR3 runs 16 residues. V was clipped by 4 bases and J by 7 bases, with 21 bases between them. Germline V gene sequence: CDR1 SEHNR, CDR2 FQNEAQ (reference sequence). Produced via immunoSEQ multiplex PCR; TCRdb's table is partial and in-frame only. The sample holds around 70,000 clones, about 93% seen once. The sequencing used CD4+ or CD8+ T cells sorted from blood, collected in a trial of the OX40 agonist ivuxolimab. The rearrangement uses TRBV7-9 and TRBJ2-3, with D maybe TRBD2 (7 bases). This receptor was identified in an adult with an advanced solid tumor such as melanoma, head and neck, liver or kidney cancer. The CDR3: CASSSPAAGARNTQYF. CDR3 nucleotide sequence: TGTGCCAGCAGCTCCCCGGCGGCGGGGGCCCGGAATACGCAGTATTTT.